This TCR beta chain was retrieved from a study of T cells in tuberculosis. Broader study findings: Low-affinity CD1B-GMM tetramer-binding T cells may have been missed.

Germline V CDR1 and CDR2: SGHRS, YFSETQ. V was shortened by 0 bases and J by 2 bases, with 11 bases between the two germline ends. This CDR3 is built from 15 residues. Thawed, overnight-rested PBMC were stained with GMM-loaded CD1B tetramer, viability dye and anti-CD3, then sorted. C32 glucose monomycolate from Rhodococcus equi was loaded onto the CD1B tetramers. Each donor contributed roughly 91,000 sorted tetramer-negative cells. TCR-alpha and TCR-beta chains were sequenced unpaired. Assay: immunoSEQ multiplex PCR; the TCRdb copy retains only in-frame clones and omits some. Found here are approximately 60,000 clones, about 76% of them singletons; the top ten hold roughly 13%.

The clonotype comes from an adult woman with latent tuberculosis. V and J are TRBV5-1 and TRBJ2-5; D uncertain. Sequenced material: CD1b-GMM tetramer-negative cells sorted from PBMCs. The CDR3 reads CASSLDLRRQETQYF. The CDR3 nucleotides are TGCGCCAGCAGCTTGGATTTGAGGCGGCAAGAGACCCAGTACTTC.